Below are 20 T cell receptor beta chains sequenced from a single sample in a study of technical replicates of blood from a handful of donors. TCRdb's table, derived via immunoSEQ multiplex PCR, lists solely in-frame clones and lacks some. The sample consists of around 80,000 clones, about 91% of them appearing once. The specimen was T cells isolated from PBMCs. The origin of the receptors is a human donor in good health.

The V gene is TRBV6-5, the J gene TRBJ1-2; 8 positions match TRBD1. This CDR3 is 12 amino acids long. Looked up from germline, CDR1 is MNHEY and CDR2 is SVGAGI. Trimming at V came to 7 bases and at J to 8 bases, leaving 6 bases not matched to a gene. CDR3 residues: CASTLRGHGYTF. The CDR3 coding sequence is TGTGCCAGCACCCTCAGGGGGCACGGCTACACCTTC.

The chain is built from TRBV2 and TRBJ1-2; D ambiguous. CDR3 length equals 13 residues. Trimming took 6 bases from V and 5 from J, leaving 13 bases between them. Germline CDR1 and CDR2: SNHLY and FYNNEI. The CDR3 spells CASRSVPEYGYTF. The CDR3 coding sequence is TGTGCCAGCAGGAGCGTACCGGAGTATGGCTACACCTTC.

The CDR3 DNA reads TGTGCCAGCAGCTTCCGGGACAGGTTATATGGCTACACCTTC. It encodes CASSFRDRLYGYTF. The chain recombines TRBV14 with TRBJ1-2; 8 nucleotides align to TRBD1. This CDR3 has 14 residues. CDR1 is SGHDN and CDR2 is FVKESK in the germline V gene. Trimming cost V 5 bases and J 5 bases; bases outside gene matches: 7.

J is TRBJ1-3 and V is TRBV4-2; no firm D call. The germline V gene has CDR1 LGHNA and CDR2 YNFKEQ. The length of the CDR3 is 14 residues. Trimming left V 1 base short and J 3 bases short, with 7 bases between. CDR3 coding DNA: TGTGCCAGCAGCCAAGCCGAACATGGAAACACCATATATTTT. Its protein is CASSQAEHGNTIYF.

The chain links TRBV14 to TRBJ2-7; TRBD2 matches 8 bases. The germline V gene encodes CDR1 SGHDN and CDR2 FVKESK. The CDR3 is 14 amino acids. Trimming cost V 2 bases and J 6 bases; bases outside gene matches: 6. The CDR3 DNA follows: TGTGCCAGCAGCCAAAGCGGGAGAATCGTCGAGCAGTACTTC. This translates into CASSQSGRIVEQYF.

The chain carries TRBV19 and TRBJ1-4; 7 positions match TRBD1. Trimming took 7 bases from V and 8 from J; bases not matched to a gene: 4. This CDR3 contains 12 residues. Germline assignment: CDR1 LNHDA and CDR2 SQIVND (reference sequence). The CDR3 loop reads CASNNRGEKLFF. CDR3 nucleotide sequence: TGTGCCAGTAATAACAGGGGCGAAAAACTGTTTTTT.

The gene calls are TRBV6-5 and TRBJ1-1, with D unresolved. The germline V gene has CDR1 MNHEY and CDR2 SVGAGI. This CDR3 region has 12 residues. The ends were cut back, 6 bases at V and 2 bases at J, with 7 bases in the middle. The CDR3 sequence: CASRVDNTEAFF. CDR3 coding DNA: TGTGCCAGCAGGGTAGATAACACTGAAGCTTTCTTT.

V and J are TRBV6-5 and TRBJ2-7, with D possibly TRBD2 on 6 matching bases. Trimming pared 6 bases from V and 9 bases from J, leaving 24 bases between. CDR1 and CDR2 (germline): MNHEY, SVGAGI. The CDR3 runs to 15 residues. The CDR3 nucleotides read TGTGCCAGCAGCCGGCTCGGGGTCCTTCGGGAGCTGCAGTACTTC. This gives the protein CASSRLGVLRELQYF.

This clone has only one observation. The V call is TRBV27, the J call TRBJ1-1; D is uncertain. The CDR3 is 14 residues long. Germline V gene sequence: CDR1 MNHEY, CDR2 SMNVEV (reference sequence). Trimming removed 3 bases from V and 5 bases from J, with 13 bases in between. CDR3 loop: CASSLSPPGTEAFF. DNA of the CDR3: TGTGCCAGCAGTTTGTCCCCCCCCGGGACTGAAGCTTTCTTT.

V usage is TRBV10-3 and J usage is TRBJ1-1, with 10 bases matching TRBD1. In germline, CDR1 is ENHRY, CDR2 SYGVKD. J lost 1 base, V lost 8 bases, and 7 bases had no gene match. This CDR3 contains 15 residues. The DNA of the CDR3 is TGTGCCATCCGGGACAGGGGTTCCACGAACACTGAAGCTTTCTTT. Protein sequence: CAIRDRGSTNTEAFF.

The V gene is TRBV9, the J gene TRBJ2-1, with 7 bases matching TRBD2. The germline gives CDR1 SGDLS, CDR2 YYNGEE. V lost 6 bases to trimming and J lost 7 bases; unmatched junction nucleotides: 10. This CDR3 contains 14 residues. CDR3: CASKMGLPPNEQFF. The CDR3 bases are TGTGCCAGCAAGATGGGACTACCTCCGAATGAGCAGTTCTTC.

The rearrangement links TRBV9 to TRBJ2-3, with TRBD2 matching over 8 bases. Unmatched junction bases numbered 6, after V lost 0 bases and J lost 6 bases. Germline V CDR1 and CDR2: SGDLS, YYNGEE. CDR3 length: 15 amino acids. CDR3 amino acids: CASSVAGLASDTQYF. The CDR3 DNA reads TGTGCCAGCAGCGTAGCCGGACTAGCTTCCGATACGCAGTATTTT.

The chain recombines TRBV9 with TRBJ2-1, with no clear D. This CDR3 region has 14 residues. Germline V gene data show CDR1 as SGDLS and CDR2 as YYNGEE. The germline V and J ends were trimmed by 0 bases and 9 bases, with 13 bases remaining between them. The CDR3: CASSVGVGAREQFF. In nucleotides, the CDR3 is TGTGCCAGCAGCGTAGGGGTGGGCGCTCGTGAGCAGTTCTTC.

The chain joins TRBV30 to TRBJ2-7, with D possibly being TRBD2 (7 bases). Trimming removed 4 bases at V and 7 bases at J, with 20 bases between. The germline CDR1 and CDR2 sequences are GTSNPN and SVGIG (reference sequence). CDR3 length equals 14 residues. CDR3 DNA sequence: TGTGCCTGGACCCTGGGGGGGGCGGGAGAGGAGCAGTACTTC. Translation gives CAWTLGGAGEEQYF. The full variable domain, with the rest looked up from reference TRBV30 and TRBJ2-7, is SQTIHQWPATLVQPVGSPLSLECTVEGTSNPNLYWYRQAAGRGLQLLFYSVGIGQISSEVPQNLSASRPQDRQFILSSKKLLLSDSGFYLCAWTLGGAGEEQYFGPGTRLTVT.

J is TRBJ1-5 and V is TRBV19, with 9 bases aligning to TRBD1. With V trimmed by 4 bases and J by 4 bases, 2 bases remained unmatched. From germline, CDR1 is LNHDA and CDR2 SQIVND (reference sequence). This CDR3 has 14 amino acids. The CDR3 DNA reads as TGTGCCAGTAGTAGAGGACAGGGGAATCAGCCCCAGCATTTT. It encodes CASSRGQGNQPQHF.

The rearrangement uses TRBV13 and TRBJ2-7; the match to TRBD1 covers 8 bases. Germline V gene sequence: CDR1 PRHDT, CDR2 FYEKMQ (reference sequence). The ends lost 3 bases at V and 5 bases at J; junction bases unmatched: 3. This CDR3 is built from 13 residues. CDR3 nucleotides: TGTGCCAGCAGCTTCCCAGGGGGCGACGAGCAGTACTTC. Its protein is CASSFPGGDEQYF.

This clone was seen once. The genes are TRBV29-1 and TRBJ2-1; 9 nucleotides line up with TRBD2. There are 14 residues in the CDR3. V lost 4 bases, J lost 5 bases, and 6 bases stayed unmatched. CDR1 and CDR2 from the germline V gene are SQVTM and ANQGSEA. The CDR3, as DNA: TGCAGCGTTGTACTTCTAGCGGGACACAATGAGCAGTTCTTC. This translates into CSVVLLAGHNEQFF.

V is TRBV10-3 and J is TRBJ2-7; tentatively, D is TRBD2 (6 bases). CDR1 and CDR2 (germline): ENHRY, SYGVKD. V lost 3 bases and J 4 bases, leaving 19 bases between the germline ends. This CDR3 contains 16 residues. The CDR3 here is CAISDPAAGRYYEQYF. DNA of the CDR3: TGTGCCATCAGTGACCCAGCGGCGGGGCGGTATTACGAGCAGTACTTC.

V and J are TRBV19 and TRBJ2-3; D is ambiguous. Per germline, CDR1 LNHDA and CDR2 SQIVND (reference sequence). This CDR3 region has 16 residues. V lost 3 bases and J 2 bases, leaving 15 bases between the germline ends. CDR3 residues: CASSIQVKRPTDTQYF. In DNA form, the CDR3 reads TGTGCCAGTAGTATCCAAGTTAAGCGCCCCACAGATACGCAGTATTTT.

V usage is TRBV28 and J usage is TRBJ1-5; no reliable D call. Trimming stripped 2 bases from V and 0 bases from J, with 5 bases between. The CDR3 is 14 amino acids. CDR1 and CDR2 (germline): MDHEN, SYDVKM. The chain's CDR3 is CASSLGDSNQPQHF. The CDR3 DNA reads TGTGCCAGCAGTTTAGGAGATAGCAATCAGCCCCAGCATTTT.